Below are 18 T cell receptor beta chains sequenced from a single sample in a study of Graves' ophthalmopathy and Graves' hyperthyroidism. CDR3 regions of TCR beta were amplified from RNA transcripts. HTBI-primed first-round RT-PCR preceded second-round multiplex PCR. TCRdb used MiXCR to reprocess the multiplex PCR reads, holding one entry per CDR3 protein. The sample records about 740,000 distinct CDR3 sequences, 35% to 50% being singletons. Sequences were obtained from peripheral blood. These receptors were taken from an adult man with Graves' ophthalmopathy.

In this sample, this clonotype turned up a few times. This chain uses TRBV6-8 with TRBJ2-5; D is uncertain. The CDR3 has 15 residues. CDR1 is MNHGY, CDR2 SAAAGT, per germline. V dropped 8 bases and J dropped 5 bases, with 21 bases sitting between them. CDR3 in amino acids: CASGHPGGTGETQYF. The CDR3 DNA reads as TGTGCCAGCGGTCACCCCGGCGGCACCGGGGAGACCCAGTACTTC.

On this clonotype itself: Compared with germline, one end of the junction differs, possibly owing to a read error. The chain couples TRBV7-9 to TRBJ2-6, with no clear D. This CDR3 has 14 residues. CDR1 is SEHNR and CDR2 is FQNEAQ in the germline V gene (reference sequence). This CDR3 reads CASSPPGRAYVLTF. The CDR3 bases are TGTGCCAGCAGCCCTCCGGGTCGGGCCTACGTCCTGACTTTC.

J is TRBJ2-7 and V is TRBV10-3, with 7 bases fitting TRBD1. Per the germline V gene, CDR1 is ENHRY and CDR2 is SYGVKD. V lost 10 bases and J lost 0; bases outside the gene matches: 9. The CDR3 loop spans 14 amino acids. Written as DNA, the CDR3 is TGTGCCAGCGGTACGGGACAGCTCTCCTACGAGCAGTACTTC. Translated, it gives CASGTGQLSYEQYF.

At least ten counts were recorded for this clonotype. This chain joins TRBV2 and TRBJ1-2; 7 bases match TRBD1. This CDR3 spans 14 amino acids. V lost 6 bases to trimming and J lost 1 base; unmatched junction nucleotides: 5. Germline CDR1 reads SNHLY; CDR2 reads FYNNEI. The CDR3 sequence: CASRGDSHNYGYTF. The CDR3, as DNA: TGTGCCAGCAGGGGGGACAGCCATAACTATGGCTACACCTTC.

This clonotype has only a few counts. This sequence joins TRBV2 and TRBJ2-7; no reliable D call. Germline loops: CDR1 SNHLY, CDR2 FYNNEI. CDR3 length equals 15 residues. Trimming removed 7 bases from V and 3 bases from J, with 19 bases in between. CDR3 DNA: TGTGCCAGCACCCTGCTGACGTCAGAGAACTACGAGCAGTACTTC. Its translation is CASTLLTSENYEQYF.

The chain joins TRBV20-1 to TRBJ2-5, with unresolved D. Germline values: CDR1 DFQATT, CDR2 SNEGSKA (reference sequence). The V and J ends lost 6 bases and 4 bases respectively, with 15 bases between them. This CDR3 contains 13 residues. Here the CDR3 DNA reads TGCAGTGCGGGTTCCGGAAACTCAGAGACCCAGTACTTC. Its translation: CSAGSGNSETQYF.

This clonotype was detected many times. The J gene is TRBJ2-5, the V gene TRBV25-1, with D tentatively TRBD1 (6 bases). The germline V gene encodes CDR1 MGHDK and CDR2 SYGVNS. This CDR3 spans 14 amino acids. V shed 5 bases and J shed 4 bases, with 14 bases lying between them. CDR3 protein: CASSRDMPTETQYF. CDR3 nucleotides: TGTGCCAGCAGTCGGGACATGCCTACAGAGACCCAGTACTTC.

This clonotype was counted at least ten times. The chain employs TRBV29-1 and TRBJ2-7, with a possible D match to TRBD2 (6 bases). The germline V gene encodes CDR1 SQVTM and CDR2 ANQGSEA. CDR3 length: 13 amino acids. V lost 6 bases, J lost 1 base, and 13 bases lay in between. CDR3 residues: CSVRGIRSYEQYF. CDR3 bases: TGCAGCGTCCGGGGGATACGATCCTACGAGCAGTACTTC.

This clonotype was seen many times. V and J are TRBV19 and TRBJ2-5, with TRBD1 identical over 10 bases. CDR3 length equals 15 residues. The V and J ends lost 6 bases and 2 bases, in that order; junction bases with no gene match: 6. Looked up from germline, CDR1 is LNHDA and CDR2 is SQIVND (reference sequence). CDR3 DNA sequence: TGTGCCAGTAGAGGGACAGGGGCCGCGCAAGAGACCCAGTACTTC. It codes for CASRGTGAAQETQYF.

This CDR3 is CASHRGPRPEAFF. The CDR3 DNA is TGTGCCAGCCATAGGGGACCCAGACCGGAAGCTTTCTTT. This rearrangement joins TRBV19 to TRBJ1-1; possible D gene TRBD1, 5 bases. The V gene lost 9 bases and the J gene lost 8 bases, with 19 bases spanning the gap. CDR1 LNHDA and CDR2 SQIVND come from the germline V gene (reference sequence). The CDR3 covers 13 residues.

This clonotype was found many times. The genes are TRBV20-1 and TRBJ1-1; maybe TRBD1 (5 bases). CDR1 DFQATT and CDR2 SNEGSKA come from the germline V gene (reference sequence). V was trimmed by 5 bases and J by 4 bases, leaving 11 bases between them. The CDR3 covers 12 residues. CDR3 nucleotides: TGCAGTGCTGGGACTGACAGCACTGAAGCTTTCTTT. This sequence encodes CSAGTDSTEAFF.

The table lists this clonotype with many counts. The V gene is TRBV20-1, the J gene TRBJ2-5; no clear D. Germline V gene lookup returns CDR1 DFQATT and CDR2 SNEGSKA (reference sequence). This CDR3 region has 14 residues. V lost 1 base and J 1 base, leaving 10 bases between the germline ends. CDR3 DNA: TGCAGTGCTAGAGTGGCAGCAGGCCAAGAGACCCAGTACTTC. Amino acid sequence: CSARVAAGQETQYF.

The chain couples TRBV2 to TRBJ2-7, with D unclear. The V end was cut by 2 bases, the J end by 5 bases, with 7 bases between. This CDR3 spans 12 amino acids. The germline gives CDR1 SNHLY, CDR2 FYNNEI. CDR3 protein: CASSEWAHEQYF. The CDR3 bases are TGTGCCAGCAGTGAATGGGCCCACGAGCAGTACTTC. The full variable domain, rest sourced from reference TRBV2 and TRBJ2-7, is EPEVTQTPSHQVTQMGQEVILRCVPISNHLYFYWYRQILGQKVEFLVSFYNNEISEKSEIFDDQFSVERPDGSNFTLKIRSTKLEDSAMYFCASSEWAHEQYFGPGTRLTVT.

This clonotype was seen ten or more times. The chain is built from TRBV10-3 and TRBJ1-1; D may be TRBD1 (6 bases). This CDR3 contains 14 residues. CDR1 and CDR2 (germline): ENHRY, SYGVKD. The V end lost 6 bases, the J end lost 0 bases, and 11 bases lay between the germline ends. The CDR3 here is CAISAGTLNTEAFF. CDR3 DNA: TGTGCCATCAGCGCCGGGACACTGAACACTGAAGCTTTCTTT.

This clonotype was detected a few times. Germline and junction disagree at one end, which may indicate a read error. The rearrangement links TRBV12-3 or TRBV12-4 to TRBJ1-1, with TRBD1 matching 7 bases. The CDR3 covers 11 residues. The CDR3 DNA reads TGTGCCAGCAGGGGGGGGACAGAGATAGTCTTT. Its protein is CASRGGTEIVF.

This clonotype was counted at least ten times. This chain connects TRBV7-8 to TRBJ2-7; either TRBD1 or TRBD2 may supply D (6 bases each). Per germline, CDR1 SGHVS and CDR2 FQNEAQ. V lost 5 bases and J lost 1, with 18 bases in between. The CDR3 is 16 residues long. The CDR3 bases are TGTGCCAGCAGCCCCAGATGGAGGGGGAAGTCCTACGAGCAGTACTTC. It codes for CASSPRWRGKSYEQYF. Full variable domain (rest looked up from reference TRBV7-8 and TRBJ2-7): GAGVSQSPRYKVAKRGQDVALRCDPISGHVSLFWYQQALGQGPEFLTYFQNEAQLDKSGLPSDRFFAERPEGSVSTLKIQRTQQEDSAVYLCASSPRWRGKSYEQYFGPGTRLTVT.

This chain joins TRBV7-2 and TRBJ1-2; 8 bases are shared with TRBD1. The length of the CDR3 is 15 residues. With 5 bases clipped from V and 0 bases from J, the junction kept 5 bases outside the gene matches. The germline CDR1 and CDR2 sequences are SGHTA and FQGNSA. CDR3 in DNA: TGTGCCAGCAGCCGCGGACAGGGTACTAACTATGGCTACACCTTC. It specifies CASSRGQGTNYGYTF.

As DNA, the CDR3 is TGTGCCAGCAACGTACTCGGCTCTGGAAACACCATATATTTT. Translated, it gives CASNVLGSGNTIYF. The V call is TRBV6-5, the J call TRBJ1-3, with D uncertain. CDR3 size: 14 residues. Per germline, CDR1 MNHEY and CDR2 SVGAGI. The V gene lost 7 bases and the J gene lost 0 bases, with 10 bases spanning the gap.